Detailed here is one T cell receptor (beta chain). Antigen specificity is unknown. The sample comes from a study of cytomegalovirus exposure and HLA in healthy donors. Across the study: T cells numbering around 170 million yielded 117 million unique TCR beta sequences in an earlier analysis.

Both 60 Vbeta primers and 13 Jbeta primers went into the PCR. The protocol was immunoSEQ multiplex PCR, while the TCRdb copy is restricted to in-frame clones and leaves out a portion. The sample carries around 200,000 clones, approximately 79% recorded once. As for the donors, each was a healthy bone marrow donor. This CDR3 is 17 amino acids long. Germline V gene sequence: CDR1 KGHSH, CDR2 LQKENI. Trimming cost V 0 bases and J 3 bases; bases outside gene matches: 8. Study-level points and caveats: Cytomegalovirus-associated TCR beta chains were listed, numbering some 180.

The sequenced material came from PBMCs. The chain has TRBV18 and TRBJ2-1, with 7 bases matching TRBD2. This receptor was identified in a male donor in good health and CMV-seronegative. CDR3 region: CASSPPGGAPNYNEQFF. Here the CDR3 DNA reads TGTGCCAGCTCACCACCGGGAGGGGCCCCCAACTACAATGAGCAGTTCTTC.